This T cell receptor beta chain was found in a study of blood T cells in healthy people across ages. CDR3 length equals 13 residues. Trimming took 8 bases from V and 6 from J, leaving 14 bases between them. Through a sample-barcoded 5' primer and a J-beta primer mix, a second PCR was run for roughly 7 to 12 cycles. One entry per CDR3 protein results from TCRdb running MiXCR on the 5' RACE reads. Here the sample spans fewer than 950,000 distinct CDR3 sequences, under 40% being singletons. This clonotype has only a few counts. This clonotype was sampled from a man younger than 30 in good health. Sequencing was performed on blood. The V gene is TRBV12-3 or TRBV12-4, the J gene TRBJ1-5; D is undetermined. In nucleotides, the CDR3 is TGTGCCAGCGGGAGGTTGGAGGGTCAGCCCCAGCATTTT. This gives the protein CASGRLEGQPQHF.